This passage covers 29 T cell receptor beta chains from one sample sequenced in a study of regulatory T cells in long-lasting Graves disease. iRepertoire HTBI primers and Arm-PCR of CDR3 regions built TCR beta libraries. TCRdb called the multiplex PCR reads again in MiXCR, with one record for every CDR3 protein. This sample has a few hundred thousand distinct CDR3 sequences, with about 17% found just once. Time point specified: newly diagnosed GD, antithyroid drugs for less than 3 months. The TCR library was prepared using RNA isolated from PBMCs. The same sample was also used in a study of T cells in Graves' hyperthyroidism and ophthalmopathy.

Material: peripheral blood mononuclear cells (PBMCs), obtained at new diagnosis, from a patient treated with antithyroid drugs. The receptors derive from a woman between 18 and 30 years old with Graves disease.

The chain joins TRBV14 to TRBJ1-2; D is ambiguous. CDR3 size: 15 residues. Between the trimmed V and J ends, which lost 2 bases and 2 bases, there was a span of 12 bases. From germline, CDR1 is SGHDN and CDR2 FVKESK. DNA for the CDR3: TGTGCCAGCAGCCAACCGGGATCTGGCAACTATGGCTACACCTTC. Translating it yields CASSQPGSGNYGYTF.

This clonotype was seen at least ten times. The chain uses TRBV24-1 and TRBJ2-1; 11 bases match TRBD2. J was trimmed by 6 bases and V by 1 base; bases with no gene match: 4. The germline V gene encodes CDR1 KGHDR and CDR2 SFDVKD. The CDR3 consists of 16 residues. The CDR3 protein is CATSDFRLAGGNEQFF. CDR3 nucleotides: TGTGCCACCAGTGATTTTCGCCTAGCGGGAGGCAATGAGCAGTTCTTC.

V usage is TRBV12-3 or TRBV12-4 and J usage is TRBJ2-3; 14 bases match TRBD2. The CDR3 spans 19 residues. The V segment lost 3 bases and the J segment 1 base; nucleotides outside the gene matches: 9. CDR3 coding DNA: TGTGCCAGCAGTTTTCCGGGACTAGCGGGAGCAGAAGGCACAGATACGCAGTATTTT. This gives the protein CASSFPGLAGAEGTDTQYF.

This clonotype was seen many times. The genes are TRBV7-2 and TRBJ2-3; 12 nucleotides line up with TRBD2. V lost 3 bases and J lost 5; bases outside the gene matches: 3. The germline gives CDR1 SGHTA, CDR2 FQGNSA. CDR3 length: 15 amino acids. The CDR3 spells CASSFTSGRIDTQYF. CDR3 sequence (DNA): TGTGCCAGCAGCTTCACTAGCGGGAGGATAGATACGCAGTATTTT.

The chain carries TRBV20-1 and TRBJ2-1; possibly TRBD2 for D (6 bases). The end of the DNA fits TRBJ2-5 better, so the J call may be wrong. The CDR3 sequence is 12 residues long. CDR1 DFQATT and CDR2 SNEGSKA come from the germline V gene (reference sequence). The CDR3 is CSAQRGLGTQYF. The CDR3 DNA follows: TGCAGTGCCCAGAGGGGACTTGGGACCCAGTACTTC.

Written as DNA, the CDR3 is TGTGCCAGCAGCCCAGACCGTCTAGCGGGAGGGATGAATGAGCAGTTCTTC. Its protein is CASSPDRLAGGMNEQFF. The chain couples TRBV7-9 to TRBJ2-1; 12 bases agree with TRBD2. Losses at the gene ends were 5 bases for V and 7 bases for J; bases not matched to a gene: 12. This CDR3 contains 17 residues. Germline CDR1 and CDR2: SEHNR and FQNEAQ (reference sequence).

The rearrangement links TRBV4-3 to TRBJ2-2; 9 bases agree with TRBD2. CDR3 length: 14 amino acids. Germline CDR1 and CDR2: LGHNA and YSLEER. V lost 4 bases and J lost 7; bases outside the gene matches: 4. The CDR3 loop is CASSPRTSVGELFF. DNA of the CDR3: TGCGCCAGCAGCCCACGGACTAGCGTCGGGGAGCTGTTTTTT.

This clonotype was observed at least ten times. The rearrangement joins TRBV30 to TRBJ1-5; D uncertain. This CDR3 region has 12 residues. Germline V gene lookup returns CDR1 GTSNPN and CDR2 SVGIG (reference sequence). V lost 1 base, J lost 0 bases, and 1 base lay in between. Here the CDR3 reads CAWSDSNQPQHF. CDR3 in DNA: TGTGCCTGGAGTGATAGCAATCAGCCCCAGCATTTT.

This clonotype was observed many times. The chain combines TRBV5-1 with TRBJ1-4; TRBD1 matches 7 bases. This CDR3 has 17 residues. With 3 bases clipped from V and 5 bases from J, the junction kept 13 bases outside the gene matches. In germline, CDR1 is SGHRS, CDR2 YFSETQ. The CDR3 nucleotides are TGCGCCAGCAGCTGGGGACAGACGTCGGCCGCCAATGAAAAACTGTTTTTT. This translates into CASSWGQTSAANEKLFF.

This clonotype came up many times. The chain carries TRBV7-2 and TRBJ2-1; 7 bases agree with TRBD2. J gave up 0 bases and V 3 bases, and 8 bases lay outside the gene matches. Per germline, CDR1 SGHTA and CDR2 FQGNSA. This CDR3 region has 17 residues. This chain's CDR3 is CASSFRASGSSYNEQFF. The CDR3 DNA is TGTGCCAGCAGCTTCCGGGCTAGCGGTAGCTCCTACAATGAGCAGTTCTTC. Supplemented by reference TRBV7-2 and TRBJ2-1, the full variable domain reads GAGVSQSPSNKVTEKGKDVELRCDPISGHTALYWYRQSLGQGLEFLIYFQGNSAPDKSGLPSDRFSAERTGGSVSTLTIQRTQQEDSAVYLCASSFRASGSSYNEQFFGPGTRLTVL.

This clonotype was counted ten times or more. The V and J genes are TRBV28 and TRBJ2-5, with D possibly TRBD2 on 5 matching bases. Trimming left V 1 base short and J 2 bases short, with 14 bases between. CDR1 and CDR2 from the germline V gene are MDHEN and SYDVKM. This CDR3 has 16 residues. The CDR3 nucleotides are TGTGCCAGCAGTTTATCTGGTCTAGCTGAACAAGAGACCCAGTACTTC. It translates to CASSLSGLAEQETQYF. Variable domain in full (rest from reference TRBV28 and TRBJ2-5): DVKVTQSSRYLVKRTGEKVFLECVQDMDHENMFWYRQDPGLGLRLIYFSYDVKMKEKGDIPEGYSVSREKKERFSLILESASTNQTSMYLCASSLSGLAEQETQYFGPGTRLLVL.

This clonotype was recorded many times. The rearrangement uses TRBV28 and TRBJ1-1, with D uncertain. Trimming cost V 7 bases and J 5 bases, with 8 bases left between them. The CDR3 has 11 residues. The V gene's germline CDR1 is MDHEN and CDR2 SYDVKM. CDR3: CASKRRTEAFF. The CDR3 DNA reads as TGTGCCAGCAAAAGGAGGACTGAAGCTTTCTTT.

This clonotype was seen a few times. J is TRBJ1-5 and V is TRBV15; tentatively, D is TRBD1 (5 bases). This CDR3 is 18 amino acids long. Trimming shortened V by 2 bases and J by 0 bases, and 17 bases separated the two germline ends. Germline lookup yields CDR1 LNHNV and CDR2 YYDKDF (reference sequence). CDR3 sequence: CATSRPITGALSNQPQHF. The CDR3 nucleotides are TGTGCCACCAGCAGACCTATCACCGGGGCCCTTAGCAATCAGCCCCAGCATTTT.

With respect to this clonotype: A junction boundary mismatches the germline segment, possibly from a read error. This chain uses TRBV27 with TRBJ2-1, with 12 bases lining up with TRBD2. CDR3 length equals 13 residues. The germline gives CDR1 MNHEY, CDR2 SMNVEV (reference sequence). CDR3 in amino acids: CASSRIGTSGYLF. DNA of the CDR3: TGTGCCAGCAGCCGAATAGGGACTAGCGGGTACCTCTTC.

This rearrangement joins TRBV19 to TRBJ2-1, with 7 positions matching TRBD2. Germline assignment: CDR1 LNHDA and CDR2 SQIVND (reference sequence). V lost 3 bases to trimming and J lost 0 bases; unmatched junction nucleotides: 5. The CDR3 loop spans 16 amino acids. The CDR3 loop reads CASSMGSGLSYNEQFF. DNA for the CDR3: TGTGCCAGTAGTATGGGTAGCGGGCTCTCCTACAATGAGCAGTTCTTC.

On this clonotype itself: A far larger clone is a single base away, which makes a read error likely. This chain connects TRBV6-2 or TRBV6-3 to TRBJ1-1, with a weak D call TRBD1 (5 bases). CDR3 length equals 13 residues. The V gene's germline CDR1 is MNHEY and CDR2 SVGEGT. V was pared by 1 base and J by 4 bases, with 7 bases between. DNA of the CDR3: TGTGCCAGCAGTTACTTGGGGCCCACTGAAGCTTTCTTT. Translation gives CASSYLGPTEAFF.

This clonotype has a count of ten or more. The chain recombines TRBV20-1 with TRBJ2-1; 7 nucleotides agree with TRBD1. The length of the CDR3 is 12 residues. The ends lost 6 bases at V and 4 bases at J; junction bases unmatched: 3. The germline V gene encodes CDR1 DFQATT and CDR2 SNEGSKA (reference sequence). The CDR3 region is CSATGQYNEQFF. CDR3 nucleotides: TGCAGTGCAACGGGACAGTACAATGAGCAGTTCTTC.

This clonotype was seen at least ten times. J is TRBJ1-3 and V is TRBV28; 7 nucleotides agree with TRBD1. The CDR3 runs 16 residues. Per the germline V gene, CDR1 is MDHEN and CDR2 is SYDVKM. After removal of 5 bases from V and 2 bases from J, the junction contained 9 bases not matched to a gene. This CDR3 is CASSVPGGSTGNTIYF. The CDR3 DNA reads as TGTGCCAGCAGTGTCCCAGGGGGAAGCACTGGAAACACCATATATTTT.

This clonotype was seen a few times. The V call is TRBV6-2 or TRBV6-3, the J call TRBJ2-1; no reliable D call. The CDR3 contains 14 residues. V lost 0 bases and J lost 3, with 6 bases in between. Germline V lookup: CDR1 MNHEY, CDR2 SVGEGT. DNA for the CDR3: TGTGCCAGCAGTTACTCGGCAAACTACAATGAGCAGTTCTTC. Translation gives CASSYSANYNEQFF.

This clonotype was counted between two and nine times. This chain links TRBV7-9 with TRBJ2-3, with 8 bases matching TRBD2. Trimming took 5 bases from V and 4 from J; bases not matched to a gene: 8. The CDR3 covers 15 residues. Looked up from germline, CDR1 is SEHNR and CDR2 is FQNEAQ (reference sequence). The CDR3 region has the DNA TGTGCCAGCAGCCAAGACGGACTAGCTTCAGATACGCAGTATTTT. Protein sequence: CASSQDGLASDTQYF.

This clonotype was seen ten or more times. The J gene is TRBJ1-1, the V gene TRBV6-6; unclear D gene. The CDR3 runs 13 residues. Trimming shortened V by 0 bases and J by 4 bases, and 6 bases separated the two germline ends. In germline, CDR1 is MNHNY, CDR2 SVGAGI (reference sequence). As DNA, the CDR3 is TGTGCCAGCAGTTACTCGCGGGCCACTGAAGCTTTCTTT. It encodes CASSYSRATEAFF.

J is TRBJ2-1 and V is TRBV3-1; a weak D match, TRBD2 (6 bases). The germline V gene has CDR1 LGHDT and CDR2 YNNKEL (reference sequence). V gave up 3 bases and J gave up 5 bases, with 17 bases separating them. There are 16 residues in the CDR3. The CDR3 DNA sequence: TGTGCCAGCAGCCATCGCGAGGCGGGACGGCACAATGAGCAGTTCTTC. It is translated as CASSHREAGRHNEQFF.

Concerning this clonotype: This may arise from a read error, as a much more abundant clone is one base away. The V gene is TRBV3-1, the J gene TRBJ2-6; possibly TRBD1 for D (6 bases). The CDR3 length is 16 residues. Germline CDR1 is LGHDT and CDR2 is YNNKEL (reference sequence). The CDR3 loop is CASSRRQVSGTNVLTF. As DNA, the CDR3 is TGTGCCAGCAGCCGGAGACAGGTCTCTGGGACCAACGTCCTGACTTTC.

This clonotype has only a few counts. This chain joins TRBV19 and TRBJ1-2, with 8 nucleotides matching TRBD1. CDR1 is LNHDA, CDR2 SQIVND, per germline (reference sequence). CDR3 size: 14 residues. V trimming: 5 bases; J trimming: 5 bases; junction bases outside the gene matches: 7. The CDR3 here is CASSFPGGTYGYTF. The CDR3 nucleotides are TGTGCCAGTAGTTTCCCAGGGGGCACATATGGCTACACCTTC.

This clonotype showed up many times. The rearrangement links TRBV10-1 to TRBJ2-5; maybe TRBD2 (6 bases). The CDR3 has 13 residues. Germline V gives CDR1 WNHNN, CDR2 SYGVQD (reference sequence). V was trimmed by 2 bases and J by 5 bases, leaving 9 bases between them. Here the CDR3 reads CASSEAGRETQYF. The CDR3 nucleotides are TGCGCCAGCAGTGAGGCAGGGAGGGAGACCCAGTACTTC.

This clonotype appeared many times. A junction boundary mismatches the germline segment, possibly from a read error. The rearrangement joins TRBV5-1 to TRBJ2-1; maybe TRBD1 (6 bases). Germline CDR1 SGHRS, CDR2 YFSETQ. The CDR3 spans 14 residues. In DNA, the CDR3 is TGTGCCAGCAGCTCACAGGGTCCCTACAATGAGCAGTTCTTC. Residues: CASSSQGPYNEQFF. Full variable domain (remainder filled in from reference TRBV5-1 and TRBJ2-1): KAGVTQTPRYLIKTRGQQVTLSCSPISGHRSVSWYQQTPGQGLQFLFEYFSETQRNKGNFPGRFSGRQFSNSRSEMNVSTLELGDSALYLCASSSQGPYNEQFFGPGTRLTVL.

A note on this clonotype: It is likely a read error: a sequence one base away is far more abundant. CDR3 in amino acids: CASSPFFDTRYF. CDR3 sequence (DNA): TGTGCCAGCAGTCCCTTTTTCGATACGCGGTATTTT. This sequence joins TRBV12-3 or TRBV12-4 and TRBJ2-4; D is ambiguous. The CDR3 totals 12 residues.

There are many counts of this clonotype. This chain links TRBV11-3 with TRBJ2-7, with D possibly matching TRBD1 (6 bases). Trimming pared 3 bases from V and 2 bases from J, leaving 11 bases between. The CDR3 runs 14 residues. The V gene's germline CDR1 is SGHNT and CDR2 YENEEA. In DNA form, the CDR3 reads TGTGCCAGCAGCTTGATGGGGACAACCTACGAGCAGTACTTC. Translating gives CASSLMGTTYEQYF.

This clonotype was detected only a few times. The V and J genes are TRBV5-1 and TRBJ2-4; 7 positions agree with TRBD1. The CDR3 is made up of 14 amino acids. The ends lost 6 bases at V and 1 base at J; junction bases unmatched: 4. Per germline, CDR1 SGHRS and CDR2 YFSETQ. The CDR3: CASNTGEAKNIQYF. The CDR3 DNA sequence: TGCGCCAGCAACACAGGGGAGGCCAAAAACATTCAGTACTTC.